This TCR beta chain was sequenced for a study of siplizumab effects on memory and regulatory T cells. Trimming shortened V by 5 bases and J by 0 bases, and 11 bases separated the two germline ends. The germline V gene encodes CDR1 LNHDA and CDR2 SQIVND (reference sequence). The CDR3 is 15 amino acids. A remark on this clone: Its antigen is still unknown.

TCRdb keeps only in-frame clones here, not all; method: immunoSEQ multiplex PCR. Of more than 90,000 clones detected, about 93% appear once; the ten largest clones hold 12%. General study points: The average Treg-derived proportion among mappable alloreactive CD4+ clones was 55% to 80% with siplizumab versus roughly 30% in controls.

This rearrangement joins TRBV19 to TRBJ1-5, with D unclear. The TCR sequence derives from a human donor in good health. Sequencing was done on a sample of non-Treg CD4+ T cells sorted from blood. The CDR3 sequence: CASSLGSYSNQPQHF. CDR3 bases: TGTGCCAGTAGTTTGGGATCTTATAGCAATCAGCCCCAGCATTTT.